The rows below give T cell receptor beta chains drawn from one sample of a study of blood T cell repertoires in COVID-19. Sequencing used immunoSEQ multiplex PCR; TCRdb keeps in-frame clones, though not all of them. Altogether hundreds of thousands of clones are present, over 75% being singletons, with the ten largest covering around an eighth. The sequencing sample was made of peripheral blood. These receptors were taken from a woman between 55 and 75 years old with acute or convalescent COVID-19. CDR3s include the opening cysteine and the closing phenylalanine or tryptophan. The order of the fields is CDR3 DNA, CDR3 protein, J gene, D gene, V gene, CDR3 length, clone size. D genes are given only for firm matches. Clone size is not always given. Where it is, it says once, few, many or a class for expanded clones.

TGTGCCAGCAGTTCTGGTACCGGGACAGGGGGGAATGAGCAGTTCTTC CASSSGTGTGGNEQFF TRBJ2-1 TRBD1 TRBV6-6 16 -
TGTGCCATCAGTGTTCTTTGGAACACTGAAGCTTTCTTT CAISVLWNTEAFF TRBJ1-1 - TRBV10-3 13 -
TGTGCCAGCAGCGTAGGGGGAGGGGGTTTCTACGAGCAGTACTTC CASSVGGGGFYEQYF TRBJ2-7 - TRBV9 15 -
TGTGCCAGCTCACCACCCTCGTCGGTCAACGAGCAGTACTTC CASSPPSSVNEQYF TRBJ2-7 - TRBV18 14 -
TGTGCCAGCAGCAGGACAGGGGACCGAGAAAAACTGTTTTTT CASSRTGDREKLFF TRBJ1-4 TRBD1 TRBV9 14 once
TGCGCCAGCAGCCAAGAACTAGCGGCAACTAATGAGCAGTTCTTC CASSQELAATNEQFF TRBJ2-1 TRBD2 TRBV4-3 15 -
TGCGCCAGCAGGGAGGGAGAGACCCAGTACTTC CASREGETQYF TRBJ2-5 - TRBV5-1 11 -
TGTGCCAGCAGCCACTTCACTAGCGCCCAAGAGACCCAGTACTTC CASSHFTSAQETQYF TRBJ2-5 TRBD2 TRBV7-8 15 -
TGTGCCAGCAACACCCGGGACAGAGTAAACTATGGCTACACCTTC CASNTRDRVNYGYTF TRBJ1-2 TRBD1 TRBV6-6 15 -
TGTGCCAGCACCCTGGGGGGGCCAGGGACCGGGGAGCTGTTTTTT CASTLGGPGTGELFF TRBJ2-2 - TRBV3-1/TRBV3-2 15 -
TGTGCCAGCAGTGGACTAGCGGGGGCCGGGGAGCTGTTTTTT CASSGLAGAGELFF TRBJ2-2 TRBD2 TRBV2 14 -
TGTGCCAGCAGCTTAGTGTCGGGACTCCGGGACGAGCAGTACTTC CASSLVSGLRDEQYF TRBJ2-7 - TRBV7-9 15 few
TGCGCCAGCAGCTTGGCCCATTCAACTAATGAAAAACTGTTTTTT CASSLAHSTNEKLFF TRBJ1-4 - TRBV5-1 15 -
TGCGCCAGCAGCCACTTAGCGGGGGCGGGGGATACGCAGTATTTT CASSHLAGAGDTQYF TRBJ2-3 TRBD2 TRBV4-1 15 -
TGTGCCAGCAGCCCAACCGGGAGGAACACTGAAGCTTTCTTT CASSPTGRNTEAFF TRBJ1-1 - TRBV7-3 14 -
TGTGCCAGCACCGACAGTTCGGTCTCCTACGAGCAGTACTTC CASTDSSVSYEQYF TRBJ2-7 - TRBV7-9 14 -
TGTGCCAGCAGCTTTAGCGGGAGCGGGGCCGGGGAGCTGTTTTTT CASSFSGSGAGELFF TRBJ2-2 TRBD2 TRBV5-5 15 once
TGTGCCAGCAGTCCGGACAGGGACCACAATGAGCAGTTCTTC CASSPDRDHNEQFF TRBJ2-1 TRBD1 TRBV7-2 14 -
TGTGCCGGAGGGACGGATTCTAACTATGGCTACACCTTC CAGGTDSNYGYTF TRBJ1-2 - TRBV12-3/TRBV12-4 13 once
TGTGCCAGCTCTCAACAATGGACAGGGAGGGATGGCTACACCTTC CASSQQWTGRDGYTF TRBJ1-2 TRBD1 TRBV18 15 -
TGTGCCAGCAGGTCCGGGGGGCGTAGCGGGGAGCTGTTTTTT CASRSGGRSGELFF TRBJ2-2 - TRBV28 14 -
TGTGCCAGCAGCGGGGACACCCCGGGGGCCAACGTCCTGACTTTC CASSGDTPGANVLTF TRBJ2-6 - TRBV3-1/TRBV3-2 15 -